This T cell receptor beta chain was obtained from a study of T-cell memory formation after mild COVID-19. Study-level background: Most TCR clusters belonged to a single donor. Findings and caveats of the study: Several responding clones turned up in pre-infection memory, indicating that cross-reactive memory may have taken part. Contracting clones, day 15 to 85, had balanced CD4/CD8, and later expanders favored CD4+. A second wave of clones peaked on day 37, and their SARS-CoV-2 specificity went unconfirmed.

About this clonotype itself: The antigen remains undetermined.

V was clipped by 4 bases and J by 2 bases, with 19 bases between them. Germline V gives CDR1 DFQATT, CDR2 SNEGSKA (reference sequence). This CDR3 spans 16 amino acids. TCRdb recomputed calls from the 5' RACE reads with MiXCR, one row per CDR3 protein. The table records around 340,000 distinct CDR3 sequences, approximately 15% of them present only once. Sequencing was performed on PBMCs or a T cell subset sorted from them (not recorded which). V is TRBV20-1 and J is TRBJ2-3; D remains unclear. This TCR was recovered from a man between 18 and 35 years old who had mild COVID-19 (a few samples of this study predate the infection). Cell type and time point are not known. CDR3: CSANGWTGRPTDTQYF. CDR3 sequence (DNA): TGCAGTGCTAACGGGTGGACCGGACGCCCCACAGATACGCAGTATTTT.